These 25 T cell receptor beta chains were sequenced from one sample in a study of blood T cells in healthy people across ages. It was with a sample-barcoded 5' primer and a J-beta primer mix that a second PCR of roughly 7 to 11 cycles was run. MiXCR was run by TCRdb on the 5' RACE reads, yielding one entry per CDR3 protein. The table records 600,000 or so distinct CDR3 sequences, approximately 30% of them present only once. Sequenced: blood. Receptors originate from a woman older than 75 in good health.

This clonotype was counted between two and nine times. The CDR3 sequence: CASSEAYGRQETQYF. Written as DNA, the CDR3 is TGTGCCAGCAGTGAAGCTTACGGGAGACAAGAGACCCAGTACTTC. The gene calls are TRBV6-1 and TRBJ2-5, with D possibly matching TRBD2 (6 bases). This CDR3 spans 15 amino acids. Germline-derived CDR1 and CDR2 are MNHNS and SASEGT. With 0 bases removed from V and 2 bases from J, the gap between germline ends came to 10 bases.

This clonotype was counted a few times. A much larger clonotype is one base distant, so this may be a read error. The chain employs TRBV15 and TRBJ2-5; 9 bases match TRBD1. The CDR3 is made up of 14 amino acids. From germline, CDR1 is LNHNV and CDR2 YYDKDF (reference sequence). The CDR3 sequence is CAASRGTGQETQYF. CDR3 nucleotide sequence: TGTGCCGCCAGCAGGGGGACAGGGCAAGAGACCCAGTACTTC.

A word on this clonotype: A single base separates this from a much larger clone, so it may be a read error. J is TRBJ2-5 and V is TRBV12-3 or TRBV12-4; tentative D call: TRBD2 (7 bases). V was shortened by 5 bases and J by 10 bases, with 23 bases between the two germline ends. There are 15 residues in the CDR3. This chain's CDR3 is CASSTQGRGIALQYF. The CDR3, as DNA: TGTGCCAGCAGTACCCAGGGGAGGGGCATTGCCCTCCAGTACTTC.

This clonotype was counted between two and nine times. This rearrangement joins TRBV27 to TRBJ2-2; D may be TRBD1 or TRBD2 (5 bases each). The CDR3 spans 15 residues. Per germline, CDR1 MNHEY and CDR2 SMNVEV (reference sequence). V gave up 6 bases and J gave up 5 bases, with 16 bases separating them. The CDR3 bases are TGTGCCAGCAGCCTAAGGGGAGTAGGGACCGGGGAGCTGTTTTTT. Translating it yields CASSLRGVGTGELFF.

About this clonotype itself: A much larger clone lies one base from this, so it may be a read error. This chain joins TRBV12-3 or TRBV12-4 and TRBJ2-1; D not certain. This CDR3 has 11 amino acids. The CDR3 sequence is CASSTFNGQFF. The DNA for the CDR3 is TGTGCCAGCAGTACGTTCAATGGGCAGTTCTTC.

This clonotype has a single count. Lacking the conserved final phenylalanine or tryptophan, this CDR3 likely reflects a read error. This CDR3 is CSTTLTENYGYTL. Written as DNA, the CDR3 is TGCAGTACTACTCTGACGGAAAACTATGGCTACACCCTC. J is TRBJ1-2 and V is TRBV20-1; D is uncertain. CDR3 size: 13 residues. Germline CDR1 DFQATT, CDR2 SNEGSKA (reference sequence). With 8 bases removed from V and 2 bases from J, the gap between germline ends came to 15 bases.

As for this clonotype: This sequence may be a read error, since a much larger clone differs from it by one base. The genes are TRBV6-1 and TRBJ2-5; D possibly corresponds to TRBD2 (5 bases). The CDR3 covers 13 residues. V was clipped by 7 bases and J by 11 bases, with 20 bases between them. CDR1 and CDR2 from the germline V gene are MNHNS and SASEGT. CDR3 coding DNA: TGTGCCAGCAACCGAAGGGAGTCTGGAGAGCAGTACTTC. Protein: CASNRRESGEQYF.

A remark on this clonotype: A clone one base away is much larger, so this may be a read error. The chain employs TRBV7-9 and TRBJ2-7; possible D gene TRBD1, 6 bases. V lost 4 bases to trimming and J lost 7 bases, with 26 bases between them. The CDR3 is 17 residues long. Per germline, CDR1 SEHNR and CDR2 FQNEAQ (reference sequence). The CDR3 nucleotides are TGTGCCAGCAGCTCACCACTCGGGACACACTCCTACAATGAGCAGTACTTC. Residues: CASSSPLGTHSYNEQYF.

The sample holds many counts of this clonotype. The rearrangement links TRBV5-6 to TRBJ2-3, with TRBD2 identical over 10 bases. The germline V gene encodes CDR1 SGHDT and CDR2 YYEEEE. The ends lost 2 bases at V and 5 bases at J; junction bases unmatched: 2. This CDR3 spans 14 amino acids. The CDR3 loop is CASSFGLAEDTQYF. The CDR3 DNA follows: TGTGCCAGCAGCTTCGGACTAGCGGAAGATACGCAGTATTTT.

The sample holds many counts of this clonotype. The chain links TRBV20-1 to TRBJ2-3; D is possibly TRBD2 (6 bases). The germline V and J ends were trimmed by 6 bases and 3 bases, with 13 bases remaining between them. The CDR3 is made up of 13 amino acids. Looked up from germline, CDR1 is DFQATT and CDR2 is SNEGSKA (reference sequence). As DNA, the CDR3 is TGCAGTGCCCGGGACTTGGGTACAGATACGCAGTATTTT. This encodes CSARDLGTDTQYF.

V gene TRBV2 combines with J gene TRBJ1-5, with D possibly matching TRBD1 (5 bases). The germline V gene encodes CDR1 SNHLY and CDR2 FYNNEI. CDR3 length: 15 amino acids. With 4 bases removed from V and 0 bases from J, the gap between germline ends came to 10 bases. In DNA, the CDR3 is TGTGCCAGCAGTGCCTGGGGCTCTAGCAATCAGCCCCAGCATTTT. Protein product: CASSAWGSSNQPQHF.

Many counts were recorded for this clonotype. The CDR3 sequence is CASSPGGGVYNEQFF. The DNA of the CDR3 is TGTGCCAGCAGCCCCGGTGGAGGTGTCTACAATGAGCAGTTCTTC. This chain connects TRBV3-1 to TRBJ2-1; perhaps TRBD2 as D (5 bases). Trimming took off 4 bases at V and 3 bases at J, with 13 bases between the two ends. CDR1 is LGHDT, CDR2 YNNKEL, per germline (reference sequence). This CDR3 contains 15 residues.

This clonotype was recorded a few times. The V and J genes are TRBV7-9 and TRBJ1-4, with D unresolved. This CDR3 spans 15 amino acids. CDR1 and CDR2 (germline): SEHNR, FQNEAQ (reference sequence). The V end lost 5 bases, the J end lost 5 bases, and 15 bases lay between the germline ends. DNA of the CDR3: TGTGCCAGCAGCCCCCGGACGGGATCCAATGAAAAACTGTTTTTT. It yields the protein CASSPRTGSNEKLFF.

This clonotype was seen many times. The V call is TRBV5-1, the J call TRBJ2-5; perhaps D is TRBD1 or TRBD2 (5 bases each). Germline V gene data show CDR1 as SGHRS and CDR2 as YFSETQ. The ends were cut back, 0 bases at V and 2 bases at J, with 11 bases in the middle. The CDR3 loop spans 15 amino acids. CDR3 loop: CASSLGDPSQETQYF. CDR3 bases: TGCGCCAGCAGCTTGGGGGACCCTAGTCAAGAGACCCAGTACTTC.

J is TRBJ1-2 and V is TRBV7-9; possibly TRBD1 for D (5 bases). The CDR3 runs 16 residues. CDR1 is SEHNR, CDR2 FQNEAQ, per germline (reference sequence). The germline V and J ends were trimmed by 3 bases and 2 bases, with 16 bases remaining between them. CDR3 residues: CASSFMGPGGNYGYTF. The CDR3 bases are TGTGCCAGCAGCTTTATGGGGCCGGGCGGCAACTATGGCTACACCTTC.

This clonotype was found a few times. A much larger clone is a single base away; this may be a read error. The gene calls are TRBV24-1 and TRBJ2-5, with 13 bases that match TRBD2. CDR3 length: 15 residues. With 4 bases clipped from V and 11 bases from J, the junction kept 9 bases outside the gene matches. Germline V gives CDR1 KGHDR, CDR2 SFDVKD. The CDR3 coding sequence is TGTGCCACCAGTGACTCCATGGGACTAGCGGGGAAACAGTACTTC. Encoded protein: CATSDSMGLAGKQYF.

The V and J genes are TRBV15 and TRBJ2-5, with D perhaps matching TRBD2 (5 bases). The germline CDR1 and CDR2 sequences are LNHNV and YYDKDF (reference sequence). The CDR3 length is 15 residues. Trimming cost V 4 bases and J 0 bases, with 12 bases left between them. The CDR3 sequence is CATSIGARDQETQYF. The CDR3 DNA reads TGTGCCACCAGCATAGGTGCGAGGGACCAAGAGACCCAGTACTTC.

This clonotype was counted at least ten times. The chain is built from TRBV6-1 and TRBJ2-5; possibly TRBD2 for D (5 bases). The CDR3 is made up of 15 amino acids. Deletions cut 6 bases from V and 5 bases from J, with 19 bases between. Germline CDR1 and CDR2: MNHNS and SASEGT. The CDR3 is CASRYIRSERETQYF. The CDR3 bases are TGTGCCAGCAGATACATCAGGAGTGAGCGGGAGACCCAGTACTTC.

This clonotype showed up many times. The CDR3 loop reads CAWSVGRGTEAFF. The CDR3 DNA reads as TGTGCCTGGAGTGTAGGGAGGGGAACTGAAGCTTTCTTT. This rearrangement joins TRBV30 to TRBJ1-1; D might be TRBD1 (5 bases). Germline V gene data show CDR1 as GTSNPN and CDR2 as SVGIG (reference sequence). Deletions cut 0 bases from V and 5 bases from J, with 10 bases between. The CDR3 loop spans 13 amino acids.

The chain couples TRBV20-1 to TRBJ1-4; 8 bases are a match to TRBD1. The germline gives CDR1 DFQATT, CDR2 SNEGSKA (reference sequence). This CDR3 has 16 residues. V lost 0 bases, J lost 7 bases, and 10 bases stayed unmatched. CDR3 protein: CSARDISDRAGEKLFF. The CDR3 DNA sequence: TGCAGTGCTAGAGATATCTCGGACAGGGCCGGTGAAAAACTGTTTTTT.

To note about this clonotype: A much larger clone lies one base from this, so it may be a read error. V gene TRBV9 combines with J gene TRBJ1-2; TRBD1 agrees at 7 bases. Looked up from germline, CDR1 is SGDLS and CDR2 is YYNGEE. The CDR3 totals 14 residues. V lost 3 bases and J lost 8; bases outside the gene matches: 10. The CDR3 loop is CASSAHRGSGGYTF. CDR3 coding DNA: TGTGCCAGCAGCGCCCACAGGGGAAGTGGCGGCTACACCTTC.

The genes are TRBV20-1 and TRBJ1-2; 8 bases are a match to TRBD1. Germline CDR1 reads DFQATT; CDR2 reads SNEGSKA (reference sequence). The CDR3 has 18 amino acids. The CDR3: CSPIAGGTGVLTNYGYTF. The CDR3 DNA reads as TGCAGCCCTATAGCAGGGGGGACAGGAGTACTGACTAACTATGGCTACACCTTC.

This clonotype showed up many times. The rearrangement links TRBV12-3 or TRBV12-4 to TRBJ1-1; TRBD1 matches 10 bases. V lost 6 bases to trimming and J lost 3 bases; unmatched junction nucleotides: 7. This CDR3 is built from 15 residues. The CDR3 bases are TGTGCCAGCAGCCAAGACAGGGGGCCCGACACTGAAGCTTTCTTT. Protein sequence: CASSQDRGPDTEAFF.

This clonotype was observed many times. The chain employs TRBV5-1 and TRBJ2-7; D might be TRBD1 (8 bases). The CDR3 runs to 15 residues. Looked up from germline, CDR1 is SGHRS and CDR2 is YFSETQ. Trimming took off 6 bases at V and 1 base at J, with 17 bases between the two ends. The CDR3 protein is CASNSDRGGSYEQYF. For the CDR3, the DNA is TGCGCCAGCAACTCCGACAGGGGAGGGTCCTACGAGCAGTACTTC.

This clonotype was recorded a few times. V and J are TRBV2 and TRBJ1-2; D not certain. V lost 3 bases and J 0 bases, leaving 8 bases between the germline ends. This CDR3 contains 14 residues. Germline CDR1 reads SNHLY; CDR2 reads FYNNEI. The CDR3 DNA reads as TGTGCCAGCAGTGAGCGGCAGACTAACTATGGCTACACCTTC. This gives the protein CASSERQTNYGYTF.